This T cell receptor beta chain was captured by sequencing in a study of blood T cells in healthy people across ages. Study-wide results and limits: Without sorted subsets, naive and antigen-experienced compartments could not be conclusively compared. CMV infection status of these donors was not known. While age rose, TCR beta diversity per million T cells dropped in a roughly linear way.

With a J-beta primer mix and a sample-barcoded 5' primer, a second PCR ran about 6 to 11 cycles. TCRdb processed the 5' RACE reads anew with MiXCR; each CDR3 protein has one entry. Counted here are 710,000 or so distinct CDR3 sequences, about 32% occurring once; the ten biggest clones make up less than 20%. As concerns this clonotype: Its antigen remains unidentified.

CDR1 is MNHEY and CDR2 is SVGEGT in the germline V gene. The trim removed 2 bases at V and 3 bases at J, leaving 4 bases unmatched. The CDR3 covers 16 residues. The sequence was obtained from a woman older than 75 in good health. The genes are TRBV6-2 or TRBV6-3 and TRBJ2-1; TRBD2 matches at 10 bases. The sequencing sample was made of blood. The CDR3 region is CASSYPPSGSYNEQFF. The CDR3 DNA follows: TGTGCCAGCAGTTACCCCCCTAGCGGGAGCTACAATGAGCAGTTCTTC.